Each of the 3 T cell receptor beta chains below was sequenced from the same sample in a study of OX40 agonist ivuxolimab in advanced cancers. Method: immunoSEQ multiplex PCR; TCRdb's copy keeps in-frame clones and lacks some. Of about 100,000 clones detected, 89% appear once; the ten largest clones hold around 0.16%. The sample consisted of CD4+ or CD8+ T cells sorted from blood, taken in a trial of the OX40 agonist ivuxolimab. These receptors were taken from an adult with an advanced solid tumor such as melanoma, head and neck, liver or kidney cancer.

The V gene is TRBV7-3, the J gene TRBJ1-6, with D possibly TRBD1 on 5 matching bases. The CDR3 has 13 amino acids. V was cut by 1 base and J by 7 bases, with 5 bases left in between. Germline CDR1 SGHTA, CDR2 FQGTGA. The CDR3 bases are TGTGCCAGCAGCTTAAGGGGGAATTCACCCCTCCACTTT. Translated, it gives CASSLRGNSPLHF.

This clone was seen just once. This chain joins TRBV25-1 and TRBJ1-2; 7 bases fit TRBD1. Germline CDR1 and CDR2: MGHDK and SYGVNS. This CDR3 is 14 amino acids long. With 4 bases clipped from V and 5 bases from J, the junction kept 7 bases outside the gene matches. The CDR3 region has the DNA TGTGCCAGCAGTGGAAGGGGGACAGAATATGGCTACACCTTC. Translation gives CASSGRGTEYGYTF.

The chain recombines TRBV5-4 with TRBJ2-7, with 8 bases fitting TRBD1. The CDR3 consists of 15 residues. V was pared by 3 bases and J by 5 bases, with 10 bases of the junction left unmatched. The V gene's germline CDR1 is SGHNT and CDR2 YYREEE (reference sequence). In DNA form, the CDR3 reads TGTGCCAGCAGCTCCATTCGGACAGGGAACCACGAGCAGTACTTC. Translated: CASSSIRTGNHEQYF.